The 15 T cell receptor beta chains below all came from one sample that was sequenced in a study of response to subunit inactivated influenza vaccine. Via MiXCR, TCRdb re-called the RT-PCR reads, giving one row per CDR3 protein. The sample has under 950,000 distinct CDR3 sequences, over 20% seen once. Sequenced here: PBMCs from blood, sampled approximately 5 days after vaccination. Source of these receptors: a man aged 45-65 years who received an inactivated influenza vaccine.

As DNA, the CDR3 is TGTGCCAGCAGGGCCGCGGAGGGGGAGCAGTTCTTC. Its translation is CASRAAEGEQFF. V is TRBV6-1 and J is TRBJ2-1; the D gene is possibly TRBD2 (6 bases). There are 12 residues in the CDR3. The V end was cut by 6 bases, the J end by 10 bases, with 13 bases between. Germline values: CDR1 MNHNS, CDR2 SASEGT.

Here the CDR3 reads CAWSIVLSYEQYF. CDR3 nucleotide sequence: TGTGCCTGGAGTATCGTTCTCTCCTACGAGCAGTACTTC. V is TRBV30 and J is TRBJ2-7, with D unclear. Germline V gene sequence: CDR1 GTSNPN, CDR2 SVGIG (reference sequence). With 2 bases removed from V and 0 bases from J, the gap between germline ends came to 8 bases. This CDR3 is built from 13 residues.

This clonotype came up many times. The CDR3 is CASSFAQYNEQFF. Here the CDR3 DNA reads TGCGCCAGCAGTTTCGCCCAATACAATGAGCAGTTCTTC. This chain connects TRBV5-1 to TRBJ2-1, with D hard to call. V dropped 5 bases and J dropped 4 bases, with 10 bases sitting between them. The CDR3 extends over 13 amino acids. Germline values: CDR1 SGHRS, CDR2 YFSETQ.

The DNA for the CDR3 is TGCAGTGCTAGAGATGTCATGGCGGGGGGGGACAATGAGCAGTTCTTC. Encoded protein: CSARDVMAGGDNEQFF. J is TRBJ2-1 and V is TRBV20-1; 9 nucleotides match TRBD2. Germline V lookup: CDR1 DFQATT, CDR2 SNEGSKA (reference sequence). The V segment lost 0 bases and the J segment 5 bases; nucleotides outside the gene matches: 8. The CDR3 consists of 16 residues.

The gene calls are TRBV12-3 or TRBV12-4 and TRBJ2-1; the D is unclear. The V end lost 1 base, the J end lost 7 bases, and 5 bases lay between the germline ends. The CDR3 has 12 residues. For the CDR3, the DNA is TGTGCCAGCAGTTTAGATTGGAATGAGCAGTTCTTC. Amino acids: CASSLDWNEQFF.

This clonotype was found a few times. CDR3: CASTSPGELFEETQYF. In DNA, the CDR3 is TGTGCCAGCACCTCCCCAGGGGAGCTATTCGAAGAGACCCAGTACTTC. The chain links TRBV5-6 to TRBJ2-5; possibly TRBD1 for D (6 bases). CDR1 is SGHDT, CDR2 YYEEEE, per germline. V was shortened by 6 bases and J by 3 bases, with 21 bases between the two germline ends. This CDR3 is 16 amino acids long.

In its sample, this clonotype was seen a few times. CDR3 coding DNA: TGTGCCAGCAGTTTAGTTGGGACAGGGGCGGCCAACTATGGCTACACCTTC. Residues: CASSLVGTGAANYGYTF. The V call is TRBV28, the J call TRBJ1-2; 10 bases fit TRBD1. The germline CDR1 and CDR2 sequences are MDHEN and SYDVKM. The CDR3 runs 17 residues. Trimming cost V 2 bases and J 2 bases; bases outside gene matches: 8.

The rearrangement links TRBV10-3 to TRBJ1-5, with 9 bases fitting TRBD1. This CDR3 contains 14 residues. Germline trimming cut 11 bases from V and 6 bases from J; bases unmatched to any gene: 11. Germline V gives CDR1 ENHRY, CDR2 SYGVKD. The CDR3 sequence: CASFLTGGTQPQHF. The CDR3 region has the DNA TGTGCCTCGTTTTTGACAGGGGGTACTCAGCCCCAGCATTTT.

This clonotype was observed a handful of times. V usage is TRBV29-1 and J usage is TRBJ2-1; D may be TRBD1 (5 bases). Germline lookup yields CDR1 SQVTM and CDR2 ANQGSEA. The CDR3 is 13 residues long. V gave up 6 bases and J gave up 3 bases, with 12 bases separating them. The CDR3 DNA reads as TGCAGCGTCGACAGTTTCAACTACAATGAGCAGTTCTTC. Its protein is CSVDSFNYNEQFF.

The V gene is TRBV29-1, the J gene TRBJ2-5, with D possibly being TRBD1 (5 bases). The CDR3 covers 15 residues. V lost 6 bases, J lost 5 bases, and 22 bases lay in between. Germline-derived CDR1 and CDR2 are SQVTM and ANQGSEA. The CDR3, as DNA: TGCAGCGTGGGGTTCGGGCAGGGCGGATTGGAGACCCAGTACTTC. Translating it yields CSVGFGQGGLETQYF.

The chain employs TRBV7-8 and TRBJ2-1; possibly TRBD1 for D (6 bases). Germline CDR1 SGHVS, CDR2 FQNEAQ. Trimming took 1 base from V and 8 from J, leaving 15 bases between them. The CDR3 is 15 residues long. CDR3 nucleotide sequence: TGTGCCAGCAGCTTAGGTCAGGGGCTCGGCGATGAGCAGTTCTTC. This sequence encodes CASSLGQGLGDEQFF.

This clonotype came up a few times. The chain has TRBV7-2 and TRBJ2-3, with D perhaps given as TRBD1 or TRBD2 (5 bases each). Germline lookup yields CDR1 SGHTA and CDR2 FQGNSA. The V end lost 7 bases, the J end lost 1 base, and 12 bases lay between the germline ends. This CDR3 has 14 residues. The CDR3 nucleotides are TGTGCCAGCAACTATGGGGGAGGCACAGATACGCAGTATTTT. Amino acid sequence: CASNYGGGTDTQYF.

The chain links TRBV6-1 to TRBJ2-5; TRBD2 matches at 7 bases. This CDR3 region has 14 residues. Germline V CDR1 and CDR2: MNHNS, SASEGT. The V and J ends lost 7 bases and 7 bases, in that order; junction bases with no gene match: 12. The CDR3 is CASTHGGNLRTQYF. CDR3 in DNA: TGTGCCAGCACCCACGGGGGGAACCTCAGGACCCAGTACTTC.

A few counts support this clonotype. The chain combines TRBV7-8 with TRBJ2-2, with D hard to call. The CDR3 sequence is 17 residues long. Germline-derived CDR1 and CDR2 are SGHVS and FQNEAQ. The V and J ends lost 1 base and 3 bases respectively, with 15 bases between them. The CDR3 loop is CASSLVAVESYTGELFF. CDR3 sequence (DNA): TGTGCCAGCAGCTTAGTTGCGGTGGAATCCTACACCGGGGAGCTGTTTTTT.

This clonotype was observed once. The chain links TRBV6-1 to TRBJ2-5; D is perhaps TRBD1 (6 bases). V was trimmed by 6 bases and J by 3 bases, leaving 11 bases between them. Germline CDR1 MNHNS, CDR2 SASEGT. This CDR3 has 13 amino acids. In DNA form, the CDR3 reads TGTGCCAGCAGGGCAGGGGCCGAAGAGACCCAGTACTTC. Protein: CASRAGAEETQYF.